This TCR beta chain comes out of a study of blood T cell repertoires in COVID-19. Across the study: Collection of acute and convalescent COVID-19 samples took place in the United States, Italy and Spain. PBMCs, B-cell-depleted T cells, or T cells were the source of the cDNA or gDNA that made up the material.

In the authors' workflow: Reference gene primers were amplified, and this amplification served to estimate nucleated cell counts. Some clones are missing from TCRdb's copy, which holds only in-frame ones; the method was immunoSEQ multiplex PCR. V and J calls and clone size come straight from that table; D and trimming were deduced from the DNA. The repertoire consists of approximately 50,000 clones, with around nine tenths occurring once and the leading ten covering about 6%. The specimen was peripheral blood. The TCR sequence derives from a middle-aged man with acute or convalescent COVID-19.

CDR3 coding DNA: TGTGCCAGCAGCGGATCAACAGGGGGCATGGATACGCAGTATTTT. It is translated as CASSGSTGGMDTQYF. This chain uses TRBV9 with TRBJ2-3; 9 bases align to TRBD1. The CDR3 runs 15 residues. Germline values: CDR1 SGDLS, CDR2 YYNGEE. The V segment lost 3 bases and the J segment 6 bases; nucleotides outside the gene matches: 8.